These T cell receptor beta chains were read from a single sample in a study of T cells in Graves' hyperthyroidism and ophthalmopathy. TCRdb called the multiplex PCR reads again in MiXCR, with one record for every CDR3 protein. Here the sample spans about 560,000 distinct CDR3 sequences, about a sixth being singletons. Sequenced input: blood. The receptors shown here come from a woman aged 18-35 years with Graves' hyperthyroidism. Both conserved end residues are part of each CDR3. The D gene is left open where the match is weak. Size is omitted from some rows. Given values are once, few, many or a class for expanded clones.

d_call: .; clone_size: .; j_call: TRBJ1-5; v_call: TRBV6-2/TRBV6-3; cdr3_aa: CASSYVGISNQPQHF; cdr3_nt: TGTGCCAGCAGTTACGTGGGAATAAGCAATCAGCCCCAGCATTTT
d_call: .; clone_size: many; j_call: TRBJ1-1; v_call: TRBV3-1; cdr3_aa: CASSQLGGRAFF; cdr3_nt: TGTGCCAGCAGCCAATTGGGGGGGAGAGCTTTCTTT
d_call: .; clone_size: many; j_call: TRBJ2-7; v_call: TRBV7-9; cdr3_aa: CASSLSLRQSHFSYEQYF; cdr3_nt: TGTGCCAGCAGCTTGAGCCTTAGACAGTCCCACTTCTCCTACGAGCAGTACTTC
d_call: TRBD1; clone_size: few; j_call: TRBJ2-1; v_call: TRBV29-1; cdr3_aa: CSASGQGVTYNEQFF; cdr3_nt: TGCAGCGCTTCGGGACAGGGGGTAACCTACAATGAGCAGTTCTTC
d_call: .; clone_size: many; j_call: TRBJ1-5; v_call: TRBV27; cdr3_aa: CASSLNGPYGNQPQHF; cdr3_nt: TGTGCCAGCAGTTTAAACGGGCCATACGGCAATCAGCCCCAGCATTTT
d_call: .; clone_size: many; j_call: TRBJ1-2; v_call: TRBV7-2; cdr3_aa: CASSETPARMNYGYTF; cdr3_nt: TGTGCCAGCAGCGAAACGCCGGCCAGGATGAACTATGGCTACACCTTC
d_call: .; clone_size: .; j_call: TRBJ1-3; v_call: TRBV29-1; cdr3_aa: CSVTKGVGNTIYF; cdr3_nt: TGCAGCGTTACCAAGGGGGTAGGAAACACCATATATTTT
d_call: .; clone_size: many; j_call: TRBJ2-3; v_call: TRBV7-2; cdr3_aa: CASSTQGGSTDTQYF; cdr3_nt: TGTGCCAGCAGCACACAGGGGGGGTCCACAGATACGCAGTATTTT
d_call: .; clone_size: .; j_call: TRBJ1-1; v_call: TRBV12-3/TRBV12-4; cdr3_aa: CASSLKGLAQAFF; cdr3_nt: TGTGCCAGCAGTCTAAAGGGGTTAGCTCAAGCTTTCTTT
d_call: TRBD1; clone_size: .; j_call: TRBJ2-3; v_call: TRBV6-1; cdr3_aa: CATEPGQGADTQYF; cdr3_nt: TGTGCCACCGAGCCGGGACAGGGGGCAGATACGCAGTATTTT
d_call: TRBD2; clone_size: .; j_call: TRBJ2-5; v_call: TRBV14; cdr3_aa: CASSRGGTSWGETQYF; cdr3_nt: TGTGCCAGCAGCCGGGGCGGGACTAGCTGGGGAGAGACCCAGTACTTC
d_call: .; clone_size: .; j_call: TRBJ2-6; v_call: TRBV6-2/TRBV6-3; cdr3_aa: CASSYVSGANVLTF; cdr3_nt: TGTGCCAGCAGTTACGTTTCTGGGGCCAACGTCCTGACTTTC
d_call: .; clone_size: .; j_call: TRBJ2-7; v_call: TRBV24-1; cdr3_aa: CATSDLNRQGLYEQYF; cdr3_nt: TGTGCCACCAGTGATCTAAACAGACAGGGACTATACGAGCAGTACTTC
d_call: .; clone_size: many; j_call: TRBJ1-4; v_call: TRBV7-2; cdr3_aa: CASSLVDGVQGAKLFF; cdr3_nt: TGTGCCAGCAGCTTAGTCGACGGGGTACAGGGCGCGAAACTGTTTTTT
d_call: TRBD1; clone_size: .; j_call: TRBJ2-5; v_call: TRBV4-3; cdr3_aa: CASSQERPSGGTGETQYF; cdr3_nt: TGCGCCAGCAGCCAAGAAAGGCCCTCAGGGGGCACGGGGGAGACCCAGTACTTC
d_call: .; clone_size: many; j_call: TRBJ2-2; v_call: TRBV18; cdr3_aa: CASSLLSNTGELFF; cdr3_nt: TGTGCCAGCTCACTCCTCTCGAACACCGGGGAGCTGTTTTTT
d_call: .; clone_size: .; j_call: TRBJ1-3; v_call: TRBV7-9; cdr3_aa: CAITVGGRSGNTIYF; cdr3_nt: TGTGCCATCACTGTGGGGGGGCGCTCTGGAAACACCATATATTTT
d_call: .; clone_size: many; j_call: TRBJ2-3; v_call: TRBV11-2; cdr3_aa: CASSPPSWGTDTQYF; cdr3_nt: TGTGCCAGCAGCCCACCGTCGTGGGGGACAGATACGCAGTATTTT